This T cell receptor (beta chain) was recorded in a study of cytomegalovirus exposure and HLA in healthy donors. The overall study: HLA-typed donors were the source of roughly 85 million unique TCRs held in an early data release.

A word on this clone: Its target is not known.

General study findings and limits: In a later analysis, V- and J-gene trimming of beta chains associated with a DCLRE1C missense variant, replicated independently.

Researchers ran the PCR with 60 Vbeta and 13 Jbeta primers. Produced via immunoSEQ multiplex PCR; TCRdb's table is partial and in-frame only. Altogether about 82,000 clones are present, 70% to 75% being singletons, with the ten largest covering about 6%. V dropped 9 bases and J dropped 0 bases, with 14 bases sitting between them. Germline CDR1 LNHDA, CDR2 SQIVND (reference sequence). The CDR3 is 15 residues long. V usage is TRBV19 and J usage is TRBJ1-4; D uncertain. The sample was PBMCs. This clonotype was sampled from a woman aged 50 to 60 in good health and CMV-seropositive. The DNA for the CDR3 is TGTGCCAGCCGACTGACCTTCGCAACTAATGAAAAACTGTTTTTT. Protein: CASRLTFATNEKLFF.